This entry is about one T cell receptor (beta chain). Its antigen is unidentified. The data are from a study of T cell responses to AZD1222 COVID-19 vaccine. Study findings and constraints: It was only six AZD1222 recipients who were seropositive at baseline. Spike-specific TCR depth and breadth grew after two AZD1222 doses. Donors were mostly white British, more females; clonal diversity possibly underestimated.

Pooled together were second doses at about 4 or about 12 weeks. The CDR3 extends over 12 amino acids. CDR1 is LGHDT, CDR2 YNNKEL, per germline (reference sequence). V gave up 8 bases and J gave up 10 bases, with 15 bases separating them. The assay was immunoSEQ multiplex PCR, and TCRdb's table has in-frame clones only and misses some. Among fewer than 90,000 clones, just over 85% were seen once, and the ten largest hold approximately 5.6%. The sample in question was peripheral blood, obtained 28 days after the second AZD1222 dose. The origin of this receptor is an adult who received the AZD1222 COVID-19 vaccine. V gene TRBV3-1 (or the pseudogene TRBV3-2) combines with J gene TRBJ2-1; D unclear. Here the CDR3 DNA reads TGTGCCAGCGCAAGGGCCCCAGGAGAGCAGTTCTTC. Its translation: CASARAPGEQFF.